These T cell receptor beta chains were read from a single sample in a study of response to subunit inactivated influenza vaccine. TCRdb independently ran MiXCR on the RT-PCR reads; one entry per CDR3 protein. Here the sample spans 150,000 to 200,000 distinct CDR3 sequences, 9.5% to 15% being singletons. These data also formed part of another study, on T cells expressing NK-cell markers.

The material was CD8+ T cells sorted from PBMCs, obtained about 12 days after vaccination. These receptors all come from a man aged 50 or older who received an inactivated influenza vaccine. CDR3s include the opening cysteine and the closing phenylalanine or tryptophan. D genes are given only for firm matches. The size of a clone is reported for some rows only, either as once, few or many, or as a class for expanded clones.

v_gene,j_gene,abundance,d_gene,CDR3nt,CDR3aa
TRBV15,TRBJ2-3,few,TRBD2,TGTGCCACCAGCAGAGTAAAGCGGGAGACAGATACGCAGTATTTT,CATSRVKRETDTQYF
TRBV10-1,TRBJ2-1,once,.,TGCGCCAGCAGTGATGGGAATGAGCAGTTCTTC,CASSDGNEQFF
TRBV7-8,TRBJ2-1,many,.,TGTGCCAGCAGCCTCTCGGGAGTACAGTCCTACAATGAGCAGTTCTTC,CASSLSGVQSYNEQFF
TRBV12-3/TRBV12-4,TRBJ2-1,many,.,TGTGCCAGCAGGCAAAGAGCGGGTCAGTACAATGAGCAGTTCTTC,CASRQRAGQYNEQFF
TRBV11-2,TRBJ2-7,few,.,TGTGCCAGCAGCCGGAGGGGGGACCCGACCTACGAGCAGTACTTC,CASSRRGDPTYEQYF
TRBV19,TRBJ2-7,.,.,TGTGCCAGTAGTATCCTGCCGGGGTCCGAGCAGTACTTC,CASSILPGSEQYF
TRBV11-2,TRBJ2-7,few,TRBD1,TGTGCCAGCAGCTTAGTTGGGACAGAGGCATACTACGAGCAGTACTTC,CASSLVGTEAYYEQYF
TRBV5-6,TRBJ2-1,few,TRBD2,TGTGCCAGCAGCTTGGTTCCTAGCGGGGCAATCGATGAGCAGTTCTTC,CASSLVPSGAIDEQFF
TRBV28,TRBJ2-3,.,.,TGTGCCAGCAGTTTCTACGGAGGGGCAGATACGCAGTATTTT,CASSFYGGADTQYF
TRBV6-5,TRBJ2-7,.,TRBD2,TGTGCCAGCAGTTACTCGATGATGGGGAGGGGCGAGCAGTACTTC,CASSYSMMGRGEQYF
TRBV19,TRBJ2-1,few,.,TGTGCCAGTAGTATCCTCAAGGGGGATGAGCAGTTCTTC,CASSILKGDEQFF
TRBV6-2/TRBV6-3,TRBJ2-3,few,.,TGTGCCAGCAGTTACTCGAGGAGCACAGATACGCAGTATTTT,CASSYSRSTDTQYF
TRBV3-1,TRBJ1-2,many,TRBD1,TGTGCCAGCAGCCGACACGACAGGGGCCGAATCTATGGCTACACCTTC,CASSRHDRGRIYGYTF